This T cell receptor (beta chain) is drawn from a study of OX40 agonist ivuxolimab in advanced cancers. As for this clone: Other nucleotide sequences from this sample produce the same CDR3.

Sampled blood was obtained at baseline, cycle 4 day 1, and cycle 7 day 1. CDR1 and CDR2 (germline): SGHVS, FNYEAQ. This CDR3 comprises 13 residues. The germline V and J ends were trimmed by 1 base and 1 base, with 4 bases remaining between them. Sequencing was performed with immunoSEQ multiplex PCR; in TCRdb, only in-frame clones are kept and a portion is missing. The data hold around 49,000 clones, with approximately 80% observed a single time. This chain connects TRBV7-6 to TRBJ1-1; the D is unclear. The receptor was isolated from an adult with an advanced solid tumor such as melanoma, head and neck, liver or kidney cancer. The sequencing used CD4+ or CD8+ T cells sorted from blood, collected in a trial of the OX40 agonist ivuxolimab. DNA for the CDR3: TGTGCCAGCAGCTTAGGACAGAACACTGAAGCTTTCTTT. This translates into CASSLGQNTEAFF.